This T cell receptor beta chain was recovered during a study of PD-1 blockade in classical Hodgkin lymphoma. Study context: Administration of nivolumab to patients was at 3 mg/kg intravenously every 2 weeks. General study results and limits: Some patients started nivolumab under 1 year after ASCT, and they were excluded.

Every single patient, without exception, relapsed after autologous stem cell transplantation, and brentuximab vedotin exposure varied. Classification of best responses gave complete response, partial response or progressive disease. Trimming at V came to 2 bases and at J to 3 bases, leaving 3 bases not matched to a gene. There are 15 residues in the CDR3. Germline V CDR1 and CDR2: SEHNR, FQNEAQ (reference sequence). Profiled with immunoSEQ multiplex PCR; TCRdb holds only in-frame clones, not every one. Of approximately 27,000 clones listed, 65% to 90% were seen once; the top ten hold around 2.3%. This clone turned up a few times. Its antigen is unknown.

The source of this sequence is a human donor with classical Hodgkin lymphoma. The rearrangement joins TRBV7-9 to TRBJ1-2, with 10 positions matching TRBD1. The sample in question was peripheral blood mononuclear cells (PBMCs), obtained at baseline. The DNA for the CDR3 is TGTGCCAGCAGCTTAAGTGGGACAGGGGACTATGGCTACACCTTC. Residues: CASSLSGTGDYGYTF.